A single sample is the source of the 27 T cell receptor beta chains below, sequenced in a study of T cells in Graves' hyperthyroidism and ophthalmopathy. TCR beta CDR3 regions were amplified from RNA transcripts. First-round RT-PCR with HTBI primers amplified the TCR CDR3 region. TCRdb reprocessed the multiplex PCR reads via MiXCR and lists one record per CDR3 protein. The repertoire consists of 300,000 or so distinct CDR3 sequences, with about 20% occurring once and the leading ten covering 45% to 55%. Sequencing input: blood. These receptor sequences come from a woman between 45 and 60 years old with Graves' hyperthyroidism.

This clonotype occurred once. The chain uses TRBV10-3 and TRBJ2-1, with 7 nucleotides matching TRBD1. This CDR3 region has 15 residues. Germline loops: CDR1 ENHRY, CDR2 SYGVKD. V shed 2 bases and J 7 bases; nucleotides not matched to a gene: 8. The CDR3 DNA sequence: TGTGCCATCAGTGAGGAGGGGGCGCGTGGGAATGAGCAGTTCTTC. It translates to CAISEEGARGNEQFF.

The chain couples TRBV16 to TRBJ1-1; no clear D gene. V lost 2 bases and J lost 3, with 7 bases in between. The CDR3 has 13 amino acids. The germline V gene has CDR1 KGHSY and CDR2 FQNENV. CDR3 sequence: CASSQRWDTEAFF. In nucleotides, the CDR3 is TGTGCCAGCAGCCAACGGTGGGACACTGAAGCTTTCTTT. Complete variable domain (other parts from reference TRBV16 and TRBJ1-1): GEEVAQTPKHLVRGEGQKAKLYCAPIKGHSYVFWYQQVLKNEFKFLISFQNENVFDETGMPKERFSAKCLPNSPCSLEIQATKLEDSAVYFCASSQRWDTEAFFGQGTRLTVV.

This clonotype has ten or more counts. The rearrangement joins TRBV10-2 to TRBJ2-3; D ambiguous. This CDR3 comprises 11 residues. Germline values: CDR1 WSHSY, CDR2 SAAADI. V was cut by 6 bases and J by 4 bases, with 5 bases left in between. CDR3 sequence: CASSSADTQYF. The CDR3 DNA is TGCGCCAGCAGCTCCGCAGATACGCAGTATTTT.

This clonotype was seen a few times. This sequence joins TRBV7-2 and TRBJ2-7; the D is unclear. V was trimmed by 3 bases and J by 0 bases, leaving 9 bases between them. CDR1 and CDR2 (germline): SGHTA, FQGNSA. CDR3 length: 14 residues. The CDR3 here is CASSFSRASYEQYF. CDR3 DNA: TGTGCCAGCAGCTTTTCCCGTGCCTCCTACGAGCAGTACTTC.

Turning to this clonotype: This sequence may be a read error, since a much larger clone differs from it by one base. V usage is TRBV6-1 and J usage is TRBJ2-2; 11 bases line up with TRBD2. Germline lookup yields CDR1 MNHNS and CDR2 SASEGT. The CDR3 loop spans 14 amino acids. The CDR3 spells CAGSSGRDPGELFF. Here the CDR3 DNA reads TGTGCCGGCAGTAGCGGGAGGGACCCCGGGGAGCTGTTTTTT.

The rearrangement uses TRBV9 and TRBJ2-7; 13 bases fit TRBD2. Germline CDR1 reads SGDLS; CDR2 reads YYNGEE. The CDR3 covers 18 residues. V was pared by 0 bases and J by 3 bases, with 9 bases of the junction left unmatched. CDR3 sequence reads: CASSVGLAGGGVSYEQYF. DNA of the CDR3: TGTGCCAGCAGCGTAGGACTAGCGGGAGGCGGAGTGAGCTACGAGCAGTACTTC. Drawing the rest from reference TRBV9 and TRBJ2-7, the complete variable domain is DSGVTQTPKHLITATGQRVTLRCSPRSGDLSVYWYQQSLDQGLQFLIQYYNGEERAKGNILERFSAQQFPDLHSELNLSSLELGDSALYFCASSVGLAGGGVSYEQYFGPGTRLTVT.

The chain links TRBV27 to TRBJ1-6; 7 nucleotides line up with TRBD1. Germline V CDR1 and CDR2: MNHEY, SMNVEV (reference sequence). The CDR3 runs 16 residues. V was pared by 3 bases and J by 3 bases, with 5 bases of the junction left unmatched. The CDR3 bases are TGTGCCAGCAGTTTTGGCAGGGGGAACTATAATTCACCCCTCCACTTT. Its translation is CASSFGRGNYNSPLHF.

This clonotype has a count of ten or more. V usage is TRBV20-1 and J usage is TRBJ2-3; possibly TRBD2 for D (5 bases). V was clipped by 7 bases and J by 4 bases, with 9 bases between them. The CDR3 spans 11 residues. Looked up from germline, CDR1 is DFQATT and CDR2 is SNEGSKA (reference sequence). DNA for the CDR3: TGCAGTGTACTAGTAGCAGATACGCAGTATTTT. It codes for CSVLVADTQYF.

CDR3 nucleotides: TGCAGTGCCTCCGACAGGGGAGGCAATCAGCCCCAGCATTTT. Residues: CSASDRGGNQPQHF. This sequence joins TRBV20-1 and TRBJ1-5; 8 nucleotides line up with TRBD1. The trim removed 6 bases at V and 2 bases at J, leaving 6 bases unmatched. Germline values: CDR1 DFQATT, CDR2 SNEGSKA (reference sequence). CDR3 size: 14 residues.

In its sample, this clonotype was seen many times. This chain uses TRBV12-3 or TRBV12-4 with TRBJ2-2; 8 positions match TRBD1. This CDR3 has 14 amino acids. The junction had 4 bases not matched to a gene; V was cut back by 6 bases and J by 4 bases. The CDR3 coding sequence is TGTGCCAGCAGAGGACAGGGCATCACCGGGGAGCTGTTTTTT. Translation gives CASRGQGITGELFF.

This clonotype has a count of ten or more. This chain uses TRBV24-1 with TRBJ2-5; 9 bases align to TRBD1. This CDR3 spans 15 amino acids. Germline CDR1 is KGHDR and CDR2 is SFDVKD. With 5 bases clipped from V and 1 base from J, the junction kept 4 bases outside the gene matches. The CDR3 sequence is CATSVTQGAQETQYF. The CDR3 coding sequence is TGTGCCACCAGTGTTACACAGGGGGCCCAAGAGACCCAGTACTTC.

At least ten counts were recorded for this clonotype. With a much larger clone just one base away, this may be a read error. This chain connects TRBV7-8 to TRBJ1-1; D is uncertain. This CDR3 spans 13 amino acids. CDR1 is SGHVS, CDR2 FQNEAQ, per germline. Between the trimmed V and J ends, which lost 1 base and 2 bases, there was a span of 5 bases. The CDR3 DNA is TGTGCCAGCAGCTTAGGGATTAACACTGAAGCTTTCTTT. It translates to CASSLGINTEAFF.

This chain connects TRBV20-1 to TRBJ2-2, with D possibly TRBD2 on 7 matching bases. This CDR3 region has 15 residues. Looked up from germline, CDR1 is DFQATT and CDR2 is SNEGSKA (reference sequence). The V gene lost 5 bases and the J gene lost 2 bases, with 15 bases spanning the gap. CDR3 sequence: CSASFGGPNTGELFF. As DNA, the CDR3 is TGCAGTGCTTCCTTCGGGGGGCCCAACACCGGGGAGCTGTTTTTT.

This clonotype was detected only a few times. J is TRBJ2-3 and V is TRBV5-1; TRBD1 aligns across 7 bases. J gave up 11 bases and V 0 bases, and 3 bases lay outside the gene matches. Germline V lookup: CDR1 SGHRS, CDR2 YFSETQ. There are 12 residues in the CDR3. The CDR3 DNA sequence: TGCGCCAGCAGCTTGGCACAGGGGAAGCAGTATTTT. This translates into CASSLAQGKQYF. Variable domain in full (rest from reference TRBV5-1 and TRBJ2-3): KAGVTQTPRYLIKTRGQQVTLSCSPISGHRSVSWYQQTPGQGLQFLFEYFSETQRNKGNFPGRFSGRQFSNSRSEMNVSTLELGDSALYLCASSLAQGKQYFGPGTRLTVL.

On this clonotype itself: This may come from a read error, since a much larger clone is one base off. The gene calls are TRBV27 and TRBJ2-5; 8 nucleotides match TRBD1. The CDR3 contains 15 residues. Germline-derived CDR1 and CDR2 are MNHEY and SMNVEV (reference sequence). This chain's CDR3 is CASRRHGQGQGTQYF. CDR3 in DNA: TGTGCCAGCAGGAGGCACGGACAGGGTCAAGGGACCCAGTACTTC.

J is TRBJ1-2 and V is TRBV19; no clear D gene. Germline assignment: CDR1 LNHDA and CDR2 SQIVND (reference sequence). V lost 2 bases and J 2 bases, leaving 12 bases between the germline ends. This CDR3 region has 15 residues. In nucleotides, the CDR3 is TGTGCCAGTAGTATAAACGTAATACGGAACTATGGCTACACCTTC. It codes for CASSINVIRNYGYTF.

This clonotype turned up a few times. The CDR3 spells CATSDRLAGGPGETQYF. In DNA form, the CDR3 reads TGTGCCACCAGTGACCGACTAGCGGGAGGGCCGGGGGAGACCCAGTACTTC. The chain links TRBV24-1 to TRBJ2-5; 14 bases agree with TRBD2. Germline assignment: CDR1 KGHDR and CDR2 SFDVKD. This CDR3 has 17 residues. J gave up 5 bases and V 4 bases, and 8 bases lay outside the gene matches.

At least ten counts were recorded for this clonotype. The CDR3, as DNA: TGTGCCAGCAGTCCAAGTCGCCTATACGAGCAGTACTTC. Translation gives CASSPSRLYEQYF. The rearrangement joins TRBV28 to TRBJ2-7; D is unclear. The V gene lost 5 bases and the J gene lost 4 bases, with 12 bases spanning the gap. Germline-derived CDR1 and CDR2 are MDHEN and SYDVKM. This CDR3 region has 13 residues.

Turning to this clonotype: One base separates it from a far larger clone, so it is likely a read error. The chain joins TRBV7-2 to TRBJ2-5; 7 bases are shared with TRBD2. The J call may not be correct, given that the DNA end is closer to TRBJ2-1. The germline V gene has CDR1 SGHTA and CDR2 FQGNSA. The CDR3 is 11 amino acids. The CDR3 region has the DNA TGTGCCAGCAGCCTCGGGGGGACCCAGTTCTTC. As protein: CASSLGGTQFF.

The chain carries TRBV19 and TRBJ1-2; 12 bases line up with TRBD1. This CDR3 contains 16 residues. J lost 6 bases, V lost 0 bases, and 5 bases had no gene match. In germline, CDR1 is LNHDA, CDR2 SQIVND (reference sequence). The CDR3 reads CASSIDRDRGLDGYTF. The CDR3 DNA follows: TGTGCCAGTAGTATAGATAGGGACAGGGGGCTGGATGGCTACACCTTC.

This clonotype was counted ten times or more. V usage is TRBV7-9 and J usage is TRBJ1-5, with D uncertain. The germline V gene has CDR1 SEHNR and CDR2 FQNEAQ (reference sequence). V lost 5 bases and J lost 5, with 10 bases in between. The CDR3 spans 13 residues. CDR3 protein: CASSDQTDQPQHF. For the CDR3, the DNA is TGTGCCAGCAGCGATCAGACTGATCAGCCCCAGCATTTT.

This clonotype has a handful of counts. J is TRBJ2-1 and V is TRBV19; 8 bases are a match to TRBD2. The germline gives CDR1 LNHDA, CDR2 SQIVND (reference sequence). Trimming cost V 3 bases and J 7 bases; bases outside gene matches: 5. CDR3 size: 14 residues. In DNA, the CDR3 is TGTGCCAGTAGTATGGTAGCGGGAATTAATGAGCAGTTCTTC. Its translation is CASSMVAGINEQFF.

The count of this clonotype is one. V gene TRBV12-3 or TRBV12-4 combines with J gene TRBJ1-1; D may be TRBD1 (5 bases). CDR3 size: 13 residues. Trimming removed 3 bases at V and 12 bases at J, with 17 bases between. The CDR3 loop reads CASSFNRGTVTFF. For the CDR3, the DNA is TGTGCCAGCAGTTTTAATAGGGGAACAGTAACTTTCTTT.

The chain is built from TRBV19 and TRBJ2-3; weak D call: TRBD2 (5 bases). In germline, CDR1 is LNHDA, CDR2 SQIVND (reference sequence). The CDR3 is 13 residues long. The V gene lost 3 bases and the J gene lost 6 bases, with 10 bases spanning the gap. The CDR3 DNA reads as TGTGCCAGTAGTATGAGGGAGAGGGATACGCAGTATTTT. Amino acid sequence: CASSMRERDTQYF. The full variable domain, in which reference TRBV19 and TRBJ2-3 provide the parts outside the CDR3, is DGGITQSPKYLFRKEGQNVTLSCEQNLNHDAMYWYRQDPGQGLRLIYYSQIVNDFQKGDIAEGYSVSREKKESFPLTVTSAQKNPTAFYLCASSMRERDTQYFGPGTRLTVL.

This clonotype was observed at least ten times. V usage is TRBV12-3 or TRBV12-4 and J usage is TRBJ2-7; 8 bases line up with TRBD1. V was pared by 6 bases and J by 0 bases, with 7 bases of the junction left unmatched. This CDR3 spans 15 amino acids. Written as DNA, the CDR3 is TGTGCCAGCAGGGAGGGACAGGAGGTCTCCTACGAGCAGTACTTC. It yields the protein CASREGQEVSYEQYF.

V gene TRBV13 combines with J gene TRBJ2-6; D is perhaps TRBD1 (5 bases). V was shortened by 0 bases and J by 1 base, with 7 bases between the two germline ends. The germline gives CDR1 PRHDT, CDR2 FYEKMQ (reference sequence). The CDR3 runs 16 residues. For the CDR3, the DNA is TGTGCCAGCAGCTTAGGCCACAGGTCTGGGGCCAACGTCCTGACTTTC. This translates into CASSLGHRSGANVLTF. Looking up the rest from reference TRBV13 and TRBJ2-6 gives the full variable domain: AAGVIQSPRHLIKEKRETATLKCYPIPRHDTVYWYQQGPGQDPQFLISFYEKMQSDKGSIPDRFSAQQFSDYHSELNMSSLELGDSALYFCASSLGHRSGANVLTFGAGSRLTVL.

Of note for this clonotype: A much more abundant neighbour one base away suggests this may be a read error. The chain joins TRBV20-1 to TRBJ1-2; weak D call: TRBD1 (6 bases). The V gene's germline CDR1 is DFQATT and CDR2 SNEGSKA (reference sequence). The length of the CDR3 is 14 residues. With 3 bases removed from V and 3 bases from J, the gap between germline ends came to 14 bases. CDR3 DNA sequence: TGCAGTGCTAGGAGGTGGGACAAGGACTATGGCTACACCTTC. Amino acids: CSARRWDKDYGYTF.